Detailed here is one TCR beta chain. These data originate in a study of blood T cell repertoires in COVID-19. Produced via immunoSEQ multiplex PCR; TCRdb's table is partial and in-frame only. The sample holds 68,000 or so clones; approximately 79% are singletons and the top ten take around 9.4%. In germline, CDR1 is KGHDR, CDR2 SFDVKD. The CDR3 totals 18 residues. V lost 0 bases to trimming and J lost 7 bases, with 23 bases between them. Specimen: peripheral blood. The chain links TRBV24-1 to TRBJ1-2; D perhaps matches TRBD1 (6 bases). The receptor's source is a woman aged 45 to 65 with acute or convalescent COVID-19. CDR3 amino acids: CATSDLRGGRSHRLGYTF. For the CDR3, the DNA is TGTGCCACCAGTGATTTGAGGGGGGGGAGATCGCATAGGCTTGGCTACACCTTC.